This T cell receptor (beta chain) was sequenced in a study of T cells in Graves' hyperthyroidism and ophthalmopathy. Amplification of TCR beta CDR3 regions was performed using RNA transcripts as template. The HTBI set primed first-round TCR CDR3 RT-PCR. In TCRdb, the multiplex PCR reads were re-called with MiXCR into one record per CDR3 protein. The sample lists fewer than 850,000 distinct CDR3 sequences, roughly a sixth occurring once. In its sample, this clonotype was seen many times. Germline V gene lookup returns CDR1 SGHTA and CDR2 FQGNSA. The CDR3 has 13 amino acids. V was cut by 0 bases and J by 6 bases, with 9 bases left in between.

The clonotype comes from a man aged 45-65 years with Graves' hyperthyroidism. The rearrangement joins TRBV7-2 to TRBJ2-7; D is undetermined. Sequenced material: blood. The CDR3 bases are TGTGCCAGCAGCTTAGCGTCCACGGGCGAGCAGTACTTC. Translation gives CASSLASTGEQYF.